The 20 T cell receptor beta chains presented below share a single source sample, sequenced in a study of lymphopenia after photon versus proton radiotherapy. Libraries were prepared by immunoSEQ multiplex PCR; TCRdb keeps only in-frame clonotypes and omits some of them. The sample carries more than 80,000 clones, 65% to 85% recorded once. Sequenced material: peripheral blood, taken from a patient treated with proton-based radiotherapy. These receptors came from a man aged 60 to 75 with pancreatic cancer.

V usage is TRBV6-1 and J usage is TRBJ2-1, with 9 bases fitting TRBD1. After removal of 7 bases from V and 5 bases from J, the junction contained 6 bases not matched to a gene. CDR1 and CDR2 (germline): MNHNS, SASEGT. This CDR3 contains 14 residues. CDR3 region: CASMDRGWHNEQFF. In DNA, the CDR3 is TGTGCCAGCATGGACAGGGGATGGCACAATGAGCAGTTCTTC.

The genes are TRBV5-3 and TRBJ2-1, with D unresolved. TRBV5-3 is an open reading frame, and its role is uncertain. This CDR3 comprises 18 residues. V was clipped by 1 base and J by 9 bases, with 26 bases between them. CDR3 DNA: TGTGCCAGAAGCTTGCATCTACCCCACCGGTCGGCCCGACCTGAGCAGTTCTTC. Translated: CARSLHLPHRSARPEQFF.

This clone was picked up a small number of times. The DNA for the CDR3 is TGCGCCAGCAGTGAACTAAGAGGCTTCACTGAAGCTTTCTTT. Translated: CASSELRGFTEAFF. The chain joins TRBV10-1 to TRBJ1-1; D unclear. Germline CDR1 and CDR2: WNHNN and SYGVQD (reference sequence). The CDR3 totals 14 residues. The V end lost 3 bases, the J end lost 4 bases, and 12 bases lay between the germline ends.

The V call is TRBV6-1, the J call TRBJ2-3; no clear D. CDR3 length: 14 residues. Germline V gene lookup returns CDR1 MNHNS and CDR2 SASEGT. The V and J ends lost 2 bases and 2 bases respectively, with 8 bases between them. The CDR3 DNA follows: TGTGCCAGCAGTGAAAGGACCGCCACAGATACGCAGTATTTT. Protein product: CASSERTATDTQYF.

The chain recombines TRBV5-6 with TRBJ2-6, with TRBD1 as a possible D gene (5 bases). Germline CDR1 reads SGHDT; CDR2 reads YYEEEE. This CDR3 contains 18 residues. V gave up 0 bases and J gave up 0 bases, with 13 bases separating them. CDR3 bases: TGTGCCAGCAGCTTGGGGGCGACAGTGTCCTCTGGGGCCAACGTCCTGACTTTC. This gives the protein CASSLGATVSSGANVLTF.

V gene TRBV19 combines with J gene TRBJ2-5; tentatively, D is TRBD1 (5 bases). This CDR3 contains 13 residues. V lost 4 bases and J lost 0, with 6 bases in between. The V gene's germline CDR1 is LNHDA and CDR2 SQIVND (reference sequence). The CDR3 spells CASSTDNQETQYF. The CDR3 region has the DNA TGTGCCAGTAGTACGGACAACCAAGAGACCCAGTACTTC.

The chain links TRBV5-1 to TRBJ2-7; D gene ambiguous. This CDR3 is built from 15 residues. The V end lost 5 bases, the J end lost 8 bases, and 23 bases lay between the germline ends. The germline gives CDR1 SGHRS, CDR2 YFSETQ. CDR3 nucleotide sequence: TGCGCCAGCAGTCGGACGATGTCCCCTCTAGAGCAGCAGTACTTC. Its protein product is CASSRTMSPLEQQYF. The variable domain in full, completed from reference TRBV5-1 and TRBJ2-7, reads KAGVTQTPRYLIKTRGQQVTLSCSPISGHRSVSWYQQTPGQGLQFLFEYFSETQRNKGNFPGRFSGRQFSNSRSEMNVSTLELGDSALYLCASSRTMSPLEQQYFGPGTRLTVT.

The V gene is TRBV2, the J gene TRBJ1-4; 7 nucleotides line up with TRBD1. CDR3 length equals 14 residues. Per germline, CDR1 SNHLY and CDR2 FYNNEI. V lost 6 bases to trimming and J lost 8 bases; unmatched junction nucleotides: 9. CDR3 region: CASRPTGPDEKLFF. The DNA of the CDR3 is TGTGCCAGCAGGCCGACAGGGCCGGACGAAAAACTGTTTTTT.

A few counts support this clone. The chain combines TRBV14 with TRBJ1-4; D is perhaps TRBD1 (6 bases). The V end was cut by 0 bases, the J end by 15 bases, with 20 bases between. Germline V CDR1 and CDR2: SGHDN, FVKESK. This CDR3 spans 15 amino acids. The CDR3 DNA reads TGTGCCAGCAGCCAAGACTCCGGGACATACAGGAAGTTGTTTTTT. Amino acids: CASSQDSGTYRKLFF. Supplemented by reference TRBV14 and TRBJ1-4, the full variable domain reads EAGVTQFPSHSVIEKGQTVTLRCDPISGHDNLYWYRRVMGKEIKFLLHFVKESKQDESGMPNNRFLAERTGGTYSTLKVQPAELEDSGVYFCASSQDSGTYRKLFFGSGTQLSVL.

The rearrangement joins TRBV28 to TRBJ2-1; 8 bases agree with TRBD2. V was clipped by 9 bases and J by 0 bases; unmatched bases: 16. The CDR3 consists of 18 residues. Germline lookup yields CDR1 MDHEN and CDR2 SYDVKM. The CDR3 sequence: CASYKERERRSSYNEQFF. The CDR3 DNA sequence: TGTGCCAGTTATAAGGAGCGGGAGAGGAGGAGCTCCTACAATGAGCAGTTCTTC.

The chain joins TRBV19 to TRBJ1-1; no firm D call. The ends were cut back, 4 bases at V and 0 bases at J, with 9 bases in the middle. This CDR3 comprises 14 residues. The V gene's germline CDR1 is LNHDA and CDR2 SQIVND (reference sequence). The CDR3 protein is CASSTGWVNTEAFF. DNA of the CDR3: TGTGCCAGTAGTACCGGGTGGGTGAACACTGAAGCTTTCTTT.

This clone was seen a handful of times. V is TRBV5-5 and J is TRBJ1-2, with 9 bases aligning to TRBD1. After removal of 3 bases from V and 4 bases from J, the junction contained 16 bases not matched to a gene. CDR3 size: 18 residues. Per germline, CDR1 SGHKS and CDR2 YYEKEE (reference sequence). CDR3 nucleotides: TGTGCCAGCAGCTCTCTACACCGGGACAGGGTTGTCCTCTATGGCTACACCTTC. It yields the protein CASSSLHRDRVVLYGYTF.

V and J are TRBV27 and TRBJ2-7; TRBD2 matches at 9 bases. The CDR3 is 14 amino acids. Germline V gene sequence: CDR1 MNHEY, CDR2 SMNVEV (reference sequence). V lost 3 bases and J lost 4; bases outside the gene matches: 4. The CDR3 DNA reads as TGTGCCAGCAGTTTTAGCGGGAGCGGGTACGAGCAGTACTTC. Translation gives CASSFSGSGYEQYF.

The chain recombines TRBV28 with TRBJ1-4; 8 bases fit TRBD1. Germline CDR1 reads MDHEN; CDR2 reads SYDVKM. The CDR3 loop spans 17 amino acids. With V trimmed by 3 bases and J by 0 bases, 6 bases remained unmatched. CDR3 bases: TGTGCCAGCAGTTTTGCAGGGGGCGCGACAACTAATGAAAAACTGTTTTTT. Translation: CASSFAGGATTNEKLFF. The full variable domain, with the rest looked up from reference TRBV28 and TRBJ1-4, is DVKVTQSSRYLVKRTGEKVFLECVQDMDHENMFWYRQDPGLGLRLIYFSYDVKMKEKGDIPEGYSVSREKKERFSLILESASTNQTSMYLCASSFAGGATTNEKLFFGSGTQLSVL.

The V and J genes are TRBV6-5 and TRBJ2-7; 12 bases are shared with TRBD2. The V gene's germline CDR1 is MNHEY and CDR2 SVGAGI. The V segment lost 6 bases and the J segment 6 bases; nucleotides outside the gene matches: 6. The CDR3 consists of 14 residues. The CDR3 DNA reads as TGTGCCAGCAGCCTGACTAGCGGGAGTCGCGAGCAGTACTTC. As protein: CASSLTSGSREQYF.

The rearrangement joins TRBV6-5 to TRBJ1-2; TRBD1 aligns across 8 bases. Germline CDR1 reads MNHEY; CDR2 reads SVGAGI. V trimming: 6 bases; J trimming: 4 bases; junction bases outside the gene matches: 7. The CDR3 contains 14 residues. In DNA form, the CDR3 reads TGTGCCAGCAGGGTTACAGGGGGTAGCTATGGCTACACCTTC. Its translation: CASRVTGGSYGYTF.

V usage is TRBV5-1 and J usage is TRBJ1-3, with D possibly TRBD1 on 6 matching bases. CDR1 is SGHRS, CDR2 YFSETQ, per germline. The V end lost 4 bases, the J end lost 0 bases, and 14 bases lay between the germline ends. CDR3 size: 16 residues. This chain's CDR3 is CASSVGQQLSGNTIYF. Here the CDR3 DNA reads TGCGCCAGCAGCGTAGGACAGCAACTCTCTGGAAACACCATATATTTT.

The genes are TRBV6-5 and TRBJ1-2; D is perhaps TRBD1 (5 bases). In germline, CDR1 is MNHEY, CDR2 SVGAGI. The V end was cut by 7 bases, the J end by 5 bases, with 11 bases between. This CDR3 is built from 12 residues. This chain's CDR3 is CASMGGGYGYTF. The CDR3 DNA is TGTGCCAGCATGGGGGGAGGGTATGGCTACACCTTC.

Only a few counts were recorded for this clone. The junction differs from germline at one of its ends, possibly a read error. This chain joins TRBV25-1 and TRBJ1-2, with D possibly matching TRBD1 (6 bases). This CDR3 is 12 amino acids long. CDR1 is MGHDK and CDR2 is SYGVNS in the germline V gene. CDR3 bases: TGTGCCAGCAGTGAAGCAATAGGGGGTCTATCCTTC. It specifies CASSEAIGGLSF.

The chain carries TRBV5-1 and TRBJ1-1, with D possibly being TRBD1 (5 bases). Germline CDR1 reads SGHRS; CDR2 reads YFSETQ. V lost 0 bases to trimming and J lost 1 base, with 10 bases between them. The CDR3 runs to 15 residues. This chain's CDR3 is CASSLEAGTNTEAFF. The CDR3 DNA reads as TGCGCCAGCAGCTTGGAAGCGGGGACGAACACTGAAGCTTTCTTT.